This T cell receptor beta chain was sequenced in a study of blood T cell repertoires in COVID-19. About the study: Sites across the United States, Italy and Spain contributed samples from acute and convalescent COVID-19. Sources were T cells, B-cell-depleted T cells, or PBMCs; the material itself was cDNA or gDNA.

Study processing details: For nucleated cells, counts were estimated from reference gene primer amplification. Data came from immunoSEQ multiplex PCR; TCRdb stores just in-frame clones and leaves some out. The DNA gave D and trimming, while V, J and clone size come from that table. The sample lists 130,000 or so clones, roughly two thirds occurring once. The trim removed 5 bases at V and 7 bases at J, leaving 7 bases unmatched. The V gene's germline CDR1 is MNHNS and CDR2 SASEGT. The CDR3 extends over 13 amino acids. The sequence was collected from a woman in her 70s with acute or convalescent COVID-19. The specimen was peripheral blood. This chain joins TRBV6-1 and TRBJ1-1; 7 bases match TRBD1. The CDR3 loop is CASSSGGSIEAFF. The CDR3 nucleotides are TGTGCCAGCAGTTCAGGGGGTTCGATTGAAGCTTTCTTT.